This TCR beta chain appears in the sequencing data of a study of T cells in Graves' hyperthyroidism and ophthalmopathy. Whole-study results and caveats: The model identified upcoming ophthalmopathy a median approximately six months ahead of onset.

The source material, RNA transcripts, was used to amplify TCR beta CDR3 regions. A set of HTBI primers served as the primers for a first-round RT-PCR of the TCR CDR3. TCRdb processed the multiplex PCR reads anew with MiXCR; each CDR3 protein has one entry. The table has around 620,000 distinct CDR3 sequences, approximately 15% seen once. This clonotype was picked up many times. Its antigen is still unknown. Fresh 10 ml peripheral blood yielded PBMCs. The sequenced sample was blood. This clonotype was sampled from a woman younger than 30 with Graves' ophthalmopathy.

The CDR3 spells CSASGGFSYNEQFF. The CDR3 nucleotides read TGCAGTGCCTCAGGGGGTTTCTCCTACAATGAGCAGTTCTTC. This chain connects TRBV20-1 to TRBJ2-1; TRBD1 matches at 7 bases. CDR3 length equals 14 residues. CDR1 DFQATT and CDR2 SNEGSKA come from the germline V gene (reference sequence). The V segment lost 6 bases and the J segment 0 bases; nucleotides outside the gene matches: 5.